Sequencing of this TCR beta chain was carried out in a study of control samples from healthy donors and cancer patients. The table came from immunoSEQ multiplex PCR; TCRdb's copy has only in-frame clones and leaves some out. This table has some 130,000 clones, about nine tenths appearing once. The germline V and J ends were trimmed by 7 bases and 0 bases, with 12 bases remaining between them. The CDR3 extends over 13 amino acids. The germline V gene encodes CDR1 GTSNPN and CDR2 SVGIG (reference sequence). Sequenced input: blood. The chain uses TRBV30 and TRBJ2-5; TRBD1 might be the D (5 bases). The source of this sequence is a middle-aged man in good health. For the CDR3, the DNA is TGTGCCTCCACTACAGGAAACCAAGAGACCCAGTACTTC. It specifies CASTTGNQETQYF. Supplemented by reference TRBV30 and TRBJ2-5, the full variable domain reads SQTIHQWPATLVQPVGSPLSLECTVEGTSNPNLYWYRQAAGRGLQLLFYSVGIGQISSEVPQNLSASRPQDRQFILSSKKLLLSDSGFYLCASTTGNQETQYFGPGTRLLVL.